These T cell receptor beta chains were read from a single sample in a study of cytomegalovirus exposure and HLA in healthy donors. The data were produced by immunoSEQ multiplex PCR, yet TCRdb's version contains in-frame clones alone and is incomplete. The sample holds roughly 180,000 clones; under 9.5% are singletons and the top ten take over 1%. The specimen was PBMCs. The source of these receptors is a woman in her thirties in good health and CMV-seropositive. Each CDR3 is given with its conserved first and last residue. A D gene is named only where the DNA matches it firmly. Where a row states a size, it is once, few, many or the class of an expanded clone; other rows omit it.

clone_size j_call v_call d_call cdr3_aa cdr3_nt
few TRBJ1-5 TRBV6-1 - CASSELWGGDQPQHF TGTGCCAGCAGTGAACTGTGGGGGGGGGATCAGCCCCAGCATTTT
few TRBJ2-7 TRBV27 TRBD2 CASSLTSGAHEQYF TGTGCCAGCAGTTTGACTAGCGGGGCCCACGAGCAGTACTTC
- TRBJ2-3 TRBV14 TRBD2 CASSQRHNGRPRDTQYF TGTGCCAGCAGCCAACGCCACAACGGGAGGCCGAGAGATACGCAGTATTTT
few TRBJ2-3 TRBV7-6 - CASSPLTSTDTQYF TGTGCCAGCAGCCCTCTGACTAGCACAGATACGCAGTATTTT
- TRBJ2-7 TRBV7-9 - CASSPGGANYEQYF TGTGCCAGCAGCCCGGGGGGCGCAAACTACGAGCAGTACTTC
- TRBJ1-4 TRBV14 TRBD1 CASSQPGTASNEKLFF TGTGCCAGCAGCCAACCCGGGACAGCGAGTAATGAAAAACTGTTTTTT
- TRBJ2-7 TRBV27 - CASTSGQNYEQYF TGTGCCAGCACCTCTGGACAAAACTACGAGCAGTACTTC
- TRBJ2-7 TRBV19 TRBD2 CASSISSGRRNEQYF TGTGCCAGTAGTATTTCTAGCGGGAGGAGGAACGAGCAGTACTTC
- TRBJ2-3 TRBV6-1 TRBD1 CASSPTGDHTDTQYF TGTGCCAGCAGCCCGACAGGGGACCACACAGATACGCAGTATTTT
- TRBJ1-6 TRBV11-2 TRBD1 CASSPRQGARDNSPLHF TGTGCCAGCAGCCCAAGACAGGGGGCAAGGGATAATTCACCCCTCCACTTT
few TRBJ1-2 TRBV2 - CASSDATGYNHYGYTF TGTGCCAGCAGTGATGCGACAGGTTACAATCACTATGGCTACACCTTC
once TRBJ2-1 TRBV19 - CASSMMSADYNEQFF TGTGCCAGTAGTATGATGAGCGCCGATTACAATGAGCAGTTCTTC
few TRBJ2-3 TRBV5-1 TRBD2 CASSLRTSSTDTQYF TGCGCCAGCAGCTTGAGGACTAGCAGCACAGATACGCAGTATTTT
- TRBJ2-1 TRBV29-1 TRBD1 CSVEDPMTGETYNEQFF TGCAGCGTTGAAGACCCGATGACAGGGGAGACCTACAATGAGCAGTTCTTC
- TRBJ2-7 TRBV5-1 TRBD2 CASSLMSSGGEQYF TGCGCCAGCAGCTTGATGAGTTCGGGAGGCGAGCAGTACTTC
few TRBJ2-5 TRBV9 - CASSVAGAVRETQYF TGTGCCAGCAGCGTAGCGGGAGCGGTCCGGGAGACCCAGTACTTC
few TRBJ1-3 TRBV6-1 TRBD1 CASRRDRGSGNTIYF TGTGCCAGCAGGCGCGACAGGGGGTCTGGAAACACCATATATTTT
- TRBJ1-5 TRBV5-1 TRBD1 CASSPQGGGQPQHF TGCGCCAGCAGCCCACAGGGGGGGGGTCAGCCCCAGCATTTT
few TRBJ2-7 TRBV18 - CASSLDSYEQYF TGTGCCAGCTCACTAGACAGTTACGAGCAGTACTTC
- TRBJ1-2 TRBV12-2 - CASSDKGTGDYGYTF TGTGCAAGTTCGGACAAAGGGACAGGGGACTATGGCTACACCTTC
- TRBJ2-6 TRBV11-3 - CASSTGAGANVLTF TGTGCCAGCAGCACCGGGGCTGGGGCCAACGTCCTGACTTTC
few TRBJ1-1 TRBV5-1 - CASSLGTGGTEAFF TGCGCCAGCAGCTTGGGGACCGGGGGTACTGAAGCTTTCTTT
- TRBJ2-1 TRBV11-2 TRBD2 CASSFGTSGYNEQFF TGTGCCAGCAGCTTTGGGACTAGCGGATACAATGAGCAGTTCTTC
few TRBJ2-5 TRBV5-1 TRBD1 CASSTAPGQKGETQYF TGCGCCAGCAGCACTGCACCGGGACAGAAAGGGGAGACCCAGTACTTC
few TRBJ2-3 TRBV5-1 - CASSESGGTDTQYF TGCGCCAGCAGCGAGTCGGGGGGCACAGATACGCAGTATTTT
few TRBJ1-1 TRBV6-6 TRBD1 CASTLQGLNTEAFF TGTGCCAGCACCCTACAGGGGTTGAACACTGAAGCTTTCTTT
few TRBJ2-2 TRBV6-1 TRBD1 CASSATGMGVTGELFF TGTGCCAGCAGTGCGACAGGGATGGGGGTCACCGGGGAGCTGTTTTTT
- TRBJ2-7 TRBV30 - CAWSQGLTYEQYF TGTGCCTGGAGTCAGGGACTGACCTACGAGCAGTACTTC
- TRBJ2-7 TRBV6-6 - CASSPSPAYEQYF TGTGCCAGCAGTCCTTCCCCCGCCTACGAGCAGTACTTC
few TRBJ2-1 TRBV5-1 TRBD2 CASSLAEAGVINEQFF TGCGCCAGCAGCTTGGCCGAGGCGGGAGTAATCAACGAGCAGTTCTTC
few TRBJ1-5 TRBV30 - CAWSGQGDQPQHF TGTGCCTGGAGTGGTCAGGGTGACCAGCCCCAGCATTTT
- TRBJ2-1 TRBV29-1 - CSVPGGGPRYNEQFF TGCAGCGTCCCCGGCGGAGGGCCCCGCTACAATGAGCAGTTCTTC
- TRBJ1-6 TRBV2 - CASRQGPGTPLHF TGTGCCAGCAGACAGGGTCCCGGGACACCCCTCCACTTT
- TRBJ2-1 TRBV11-3 TRBD1 CASSWTGEYEQFF TGTGCCAGCAGCTGGACAGGGGAGTATGAGCAGTTCTTC
few TRBJ2-5 TRBV7-9 - CASRAPGQLAQETQYF TGTGCCAGCAGGGCACCCGGACAGTTAGCGCAAGAGACCCAGTACTTC
- TRBJ1-3 TRBV5-1 TRBD1 CASSQGQTGNTIYF TGCGCCAGCAGCCAGGGACAGACTGGAAACACCATATATTTT
- TRBJ2-7 TRBV6-6 TRBD2 CVSSYPSGGPVREQYF TGTGTCAGCAGTTACCCTTCGGGGGGGCCGGTGAGGGAGCAGTACTTC
few TRBJ1-4 TRBV19 - CASSNPTGATNEKLFF TGTGCCAGTAGTAACCCTACGGGTGCAACTAATGAAAAACTGTTTTTT
- TRBJ1-5 TRBV4-1 - CASSQEGFEPQHF TGCGCCAGCAGCCAGGAGGGGTTTGAGCCCCAGCATTTT